This passage covers 28 T cell receptor beta chains from one sample sequenced in a study of cytomegalovirus exposure and HLA in healthy donors (dated by TCRdb to 2017 to 2019). To prepare the library, the immunoSEQ multiplex PCR assay was applied. For the multiplex PCR, a mixture combining 60 forward primers for TCR Vbeta segments and 13 reverse primers for TCR Jbeta segments was used. TCRdb provides this immuneACCESS table in a form limited to in-frame rearrangements. Some clones are lacking; in checked studies, under half of them reflect an unresolved V gene, and why the rest are absent is not known. Counted in this sample were more than 100,000 clones; approximately 78% of them appeared once. Jointly, the top ten make up around 7.8% of the sample. Sequenced sample: PBMCs. These receptors were taken from a woman between 50 and 59 years old in good health and CMV-seropositive.

This clone turned up a few times. This chain joins TRBV7-2 and TRBJ2-5, with D maybe TRBD2 (6 bases). The ends were cut back, 6 bases at V and 6 bases at J, with 14 bases in the middle. Looked up from germline, CDR1 is SGHTA and CDR2 is FQGNSA. The CDR3 has 13 amino acids. The CDR3 region is CASSLGTVQTQYF. In DNA form, the CDR3 reads TGTGCCAGCAGTCTAGGGACTGTACAGACCCAGTACTTC.

The J gene is TRBJ1-4, the V gene TRBV9; D gene ambiguous. The germline V gene encodes CDR1 SGDLS and CDR2 YYNGEE. Trimming left V 2 bases short and J 8 bases short, with 16 bases between. This CDR3 spans 15 amino acids. The CDR3 bases are TGTGCCAGCAGCGTGAGGGAGGGAGTACAGGAAAAACTGTTTTTT. This encodes CASSVREGVQEKLFF. The full variable domain, with the rest looked up from reference TRBV9 and TRBJ1-4, is DSGVTQTPKHLITATGQRVTLRCSPRSGDLSVYWYQQSLDQGLQFLIQYYNGEERAKGNILERFSAQQFPDLHSELNLSSLELGDSALYFCASSVREGVQEKLFFGSGTQLSVL.

The J gene is TRBJ2-1, the V gene TRBV4-1; 7 bases agree with TRBD1. The trim removed 4 bases at V and 5 bases at J, leaving 11 bases unmatched. CDR1 is MGHRA, CDR2 YSYEKL, per germline. The CDR3 has 16 amino acids. CDR3 sequence (DNA): TGCGCCAGCAGCCCCAGGGGACAGCTTTTTAACAATGAGCAGTTCTTC. Protein: CASSPRGQLFNNEQFF.

This clone was counted between two and nine times. CDR3 residues: CAWAQGAFGEQYF. CDR3 DNA sequence: TGTGCCTGGGCCCAGGGGGCCTTCGGCGAGCAGTACTTC. This sequence joins TRBV30 and TRBJ2-7, with 8 bases fitting TRBD1. The CDR3 has 13 amino acids. Losses at the gene ends were 5 bases for V and 6 bases for J; bases not matched to a gene: 9. CDR1 is GTSNPN and CDR2 is SVGIG in the germline V gene (reference sequence).

The V call is TRBV10-3, the J call TRBJ1-4; the match to TRBD1 covers 8 bases. The CDR3 is 14 residues long. CDR1 is ENHRY and CDR2 is SYGVKD in the germline V gene. V gave up 10 bases and J gave up 2 bases; unmatched junction bases: 6. The CDR3 reads CATRTGRTNEKLFF. The CDR3 DNA reads TGTGCCACCCGGACAGGGCGGACTAATGAAAAACTGTTTTTT.

This clone has only a few counts. The V call is TRBV10-3, the J call TRBJ1-2; no clear D. This CDR3 contains 13 residues. Germline CDR1 and CDR2: ENHRY and SYGVKD. V dropped 1 base and J dropped 0 bases, with 3 bases sitting between them. Here the CDR3 reads CAISEFTNYGYTF. The CDR3 coding sequence is TGTGCCATCAGTGAGTTCACTAACTATGGCTACACCTTC.

V usage is TRBV28 and J usage is TRBJ1-3; D is uncertain. CDR1 and CDR2 (germline): MDHEN, SYDVKM. With 6 bases removed from V and 4 bases from J, the gap between germline ends came to 10 bases. This CDR3 is built from 13 residues. The CDR3, as DNA: TGTGCCAGCAGCGTGAGGGCAGGAAACACCATATATTTT. It codes for CASSVRAGNTIYF.

This chain joins TRBV28 and TRBJ2-5; D perhaps matches TRBD1 (6 bases). V lost 6 bases to trimming and J lost 4 bases, with 15 bases between them. The CDR3 is 14 amino acids. CDR1 and CDR2 (germline): MDHEN, SYDVKM. The CDR3: CASSLDSARETQYF. The CDR3 bases are TGTGCCAGCAGCCTGGACAGCGCACGAGAGACCCAGTACTTC.

The chain has TRBV30 and TRBJ1-2, with TRBD1 matching over 8 bases. The V and J ends lost 6 bases and 4 bases, in that order; junction bases with no gene match: 10. This CDR3 is built from 14 residues. CDR1 is GTSNPN, CDR2 SVGIG, per germline (reference sequence). The CDR3: CACFVRTGTYGYTF. The CDR3 DNA follows: TGTGCCTGCTTCGTACGGACAGGGACCTATGGCTACACCTTC.

This clone was seen a few times. CDR3 amino acids: CASASRGLETQYF. Here the CDR3 DNA reads TGCGCCAGCGCTTCCAGGGGGTTAGAGACCCAGTACTTC. This rearrangement joins TRBV5-1 to TRBJ2-5; 7 bases are a match to TRBD1. J gave up 4 bases and V 7 bases, and 7 bases lay outside the gene matches. Germline-derived CDR1 and CDR2 are SGHRS and YFSETQ. The CDR3 sequence is 13 residues long.

The V and J genes are TRBV7-6 and TRBJ1-1; 8 positions agree with TRBD1. The CDR3 length is 13 residues. CDR1 is SGHVS, CDR2 FNYEAQ, per germline. J was trimmed by 3 bases and V by 4 bases; bases with no gene match: 1. In DNA form, the CDR3 reads TGTGCCAGCAGCTCGGACAGGGACACTGAAGCTTTCTTT. Protein: CASSSDRDTEAFF.

The chain combines TRBV6-1 with TRBJ1-1; D might be TRBD1 (5 bases). The germline V and J ends were trimmed by 6 bases and 4 bases, with 9 bases remaining between them. The CDR3 totals 12 residues. Germline V gene data show CDR1 as MNHNS and CDR2 as SASEGT. CDR3 protein: CASRGPSTEAFF. The CDR3 bases are TGTGCCAGCAGGGGGCCAAGCACTGAAGCTTTCTTT.

The CDR3 nucleotides are TGCGCCAGCAGCCAAGAGGGAGCGGCCACGGCCGGGGAGCTGTTTTTT. Protein: CASSQEGAATAGELFF. The gene calls are TRBV4-1 and TRBJ2-2; the D gene is possibly TRBD2 (5 bases). The CDR3 totals 16 residues. CDR1 MGHRA and CDR2 YSYEKL come from the germline V gene. The V gene lost 0 bases and the J gene lost 6 bases, with 14 bases spanning the gap.

The CDR3 DNA sequence: TGTGCCAGCAGCTTAACTAGCGGGGGGGCGAGCTCCTACAATGAGCAGTTCTTC. Its protein is CASSLTSGGASSYNEQFF. This chain joins TRBV9 and TRBJ2-1, with 13 bases lining up with TRBD2. V dropped 4 bases and J dropped 0; count of bases not matched to a gene: 7. The CDR3 runs 18 residues. The germline gives CDR1 SGDLS, CDR2 YYNGEE.

This sequence joins TRBV10-1 and TRBJ2-5, with D possibly being TRBD2 (6 bases). The J call may not be correct, given that the DNA end is closer to TRBJ2-7. The CDR3 covers 15 residues. Looked up from germline, CDR1 is WNHNN and CDR2 is SYGVQD (reference sequence). The CDR3 loop is CATYHLEGDSHEQYF. The CDR3 nucleotides are TGCGCCACCTACCACTTGGAGGGAGATTCTCACGAGCAGTACTTC.

V usage is TRBV7-2 and J usage is TRBJ2-1, with TRBD2 identical over 12 bases. After removal of 1 base from V and 7 bases from J, the junction contained 2 bases not matched to a gene. The germline V gene has CDR1 SGHTA and CDR2 FQGNSA. This CDR3 is built from 15 residues. The CDR3 spells CASSLETSGGNEQFF. The CDR3 coding sequence is TGTGCCAGCAGCTTAGAGACTAGCGGGGGTAATGAGCAGTTCTTC.

The chain recombines TRBV7-9 with TRBJ2-1; D perhaps matches TRBD2 (5 bases). The CDR3 sequence is 17 residues long. Germline lookup yields CDR1 SEHNR and CDR2 FQNEAQ (reference sequence). Between the trimmed V and J ends, which lost 4 bases and 3 bases, there was a span of 19 bases. The CDR3 DNA follows: TGTGCCAGCAGCTCCTCGGTGCTGGCGGAGGTCTACAATGAGCAGTTCTTC. Protein sequence: CASSSSVLAEVYNEQFF. Complete variable domain (other parts from reference TRBV7-9 and TRBJ2-1): DTGVSQNPRHKITKRGQNVTFRCDPISEHNRLYWYRQTLGQGPEFLTYFQNEAQLEKSRLLSDRFSAERPKGSFSTLEIQRTEQGDSAMYLCASSSSVLAEVYNEQFFGPGTRLTVL.

This chain connects TRBV19 to TRBJ1-1; D unclear. Germline assignment: CDR1 LNHDA and CDR2 SQIVND (reference sequence). The germline V and J ends were trimmed by 5 bases and 1 base, with 20 bases remaining between them. This CDR3 is built from 17 residues. In DNA, the CDR3 is TGTGCCAGTAGTCCCATGGACTTTCGAAGAGGGAACACTGAAGCTTTCTTT. Protein product: CASSPMDFRRGNTEAFF.

The CDR3 loop reads CASSLGRTGEETQYF. The DNA for the CDR3 is TGTGCCAGCAGCTTAGGCCGGACAGGGGAGGAGACCCAGTACTTC. The V call is TRBV11-3, the J call TRBJ2-5; 9 bases are a match to TRBD1. V was pared by 1 base and J by 5 bases, with 5 bases of the junction left unmatched. CDR1 is SGHNT, CDR2 YENEEA, per germline. This CDR3 has 15 amino acids.

J is TRBJ2-3 and V is TRBV29-1; TRBD1 matches at 10 bases. The V segment lost 7 bases and the J segment 1 base; nucleotides outside the gene matches: 2. Germline V gene sequence: CDR1 SQVTM, CDR2 ANQGSEA. The CDR3 consists of 13 residues. The CDR3 sequence is CSAGQGGTDTQYF. The CDR3 nucleotides are TGCAGCGCCGGACAGGGGGGCACAGATACGCAGTATTTT.

CDR3: CASSRGTQGTEAFF. Written as DNA, the CDR3 is TGCGCCAGCAGCAGGGGCACCCAGGGGACTGAAGCTTTCTTT. The gene calls are TRBV5-1 and TRBJ1-1; perhaps TRBD1 as D (6 bases). V lost 4 bases to trimming and J lost 5 bases, with 15 bases between them. This CDR3 spans 14 amino acids. Germline values: CDR1 SGHRS, CDR2 YFSETQ.

The chain employs TRBV6-1 and TRBJ2-1; 8 positions match TRBD1. Trimming at V came to 2 bases and at J to 2 bases, leaving 5 bases not matched to a gene. The CDR3 is 16 residues long. CDR1 is MNHNS, CDR2 SASEGT, per germline. CDR3 coding DNA: TGTGCCAGCAGTGAAACTTGGGGACAGGCCTACAATGAGCAGTTCTTC. Protein product: CASSETWGQAYNEQFF.

The genes are TRBV11-1 and TRBJ1-2, with D unclear. Germline V gene data show CDR1 as SGHAT and CDR2 as FQDESV (reference sequence). V lost 4 bases and J 7 bases, leaving 13 bases between the germline ends. CDR3 size: 13 residues. The CDR3: CASSSSPGSGYTF. The CDR3 nucleotides read TGTGCCAGCAGCTCTAGTCCGGGATCTGGCTACACCTTC.

Regarding this clone: A read error may account for a junction end that differs from germline. This chain joins TRBV5-4 and TRBJ2-1, with 11 positions matching TRBD2. Germline CDR1 and CDR2: SGHNT and YYREEE (reference sequence). The CDR3 consists of 15 residues. The CDR3 region has the DNA TGTGCCAGCAGTTTGGGCTCCCTAGCGGGAGGAGGAACGTTCTTC. Its protein product is CASSLGSLAGGGTFF.

This clone occurred a few times. Mismatch with germline at one junction end may stem from a read error. The gene calls are TRBV5-4 and TRBJ1-1; a possible D gene is TRBD1 (6 bases). The CDR3 sequence is 13 residues long. Germline CDR1 is SGHNT and CDR2 is YYREEE (reference sequence). Written as DNA, the CDR3 is TGCGCCAGCAGCCAAGAACAGGGAACTGAAGCTTTCTTT. Translation: CASSQEQGTEAFF.

The V call is TRBV2, the J call TRBJ1-2; TRBD1 is a possible D gene (6 bases). The ends were cut back, 2 bases at V and 4 bases at J, with 14 bases in the middle. From germline, CDR1 is SNHLY and CDR2 FYNNEI. The CDR3 length is 15 residues. Here the CDR3 DNA reads TGTGCCAGCAGTGAACGGGGGGCGCCGGGCTATGGCTACACCTTC. It specifies CASSERGAPGYGYTF.

The chain combines TRBV28 with TRBJ1-5, with D unclear. V lost 2 bases, J lost 3 bases, and 8 bases lay in between. The germline gives CDR1 MDHEN, CDR2 SYDVKM. The CDR3 runs to 14 residues. CDR3 sequence (DNA): TGTGCCAGCAGTTTAGCGGCGGACAATCAGCCCCAGCATTTT. Translated, it gives CASSLAADNQPQHF.

The chain joins TRBV9 to TRBJ2-1; the match to TRBD2 covers 7 bases. This CDR3 spans 16 amino acids. Losses at the gene ends were 2 bases for V and 10 bases for J; bases not matched to a gene: 15. CDR1 is SGDLS and CDR2 is YYNGEE in the germline V gene. CDR3 DNA: TGTGCCAGCAGCGTCCAACCCGGGACTACGATGCGGGAGCAGTTCTTC. This translates into CASSVQPGTTMREQFF.